This TCR beta chain was found in a study of OX40 agonist ivuxolimab in advanced cancers. Study context: Patients receiving dose escalation had hepatocellular carcinoma, melanoma, renal cell or head and neck cancer.

Autoimmune disease history or systemic immunosuppression led to patients being barred. Cycle 7 day 1, cycle 4 day 1, and baseline were the timepoints at which blood was sampled. Only in-frame clones appear in the TCRdb table, and some are missing; sequencing was by immunoSEQ multiplex PCR. The sample yields around 35,000 clones, around 73% seen once. This clone was found many times. The antigen remains undetermined. This CDR3 has 12 amino acids. J lost 2 bases, V lost 11 bases, and 6 bases had no gene match. Germline CDR1 SNHLY, CDR2 FYNNEI. Study-wide results and caveats: On average, a greater number of expanded clones characterised CD8+ T cells relative to CD4+.

The TCR was taken from an adult with an advanced solid tumor such as melanoma, head and neck, liver or kidney cancer. Sample: CD4+ or CD8+ T cells sorted from blood, taken in a trial of the OX40 agonist ivuxolimab. V and J are TRBV2 and TRBJ2-7, with 7 bases identical to TRBD1. The CDR3 reads CAVRDRAYEQYF. The CDR3 DNA follows: TGTGCCGTCCGGGACAGAGCCTACGAGCAGTACTTC.